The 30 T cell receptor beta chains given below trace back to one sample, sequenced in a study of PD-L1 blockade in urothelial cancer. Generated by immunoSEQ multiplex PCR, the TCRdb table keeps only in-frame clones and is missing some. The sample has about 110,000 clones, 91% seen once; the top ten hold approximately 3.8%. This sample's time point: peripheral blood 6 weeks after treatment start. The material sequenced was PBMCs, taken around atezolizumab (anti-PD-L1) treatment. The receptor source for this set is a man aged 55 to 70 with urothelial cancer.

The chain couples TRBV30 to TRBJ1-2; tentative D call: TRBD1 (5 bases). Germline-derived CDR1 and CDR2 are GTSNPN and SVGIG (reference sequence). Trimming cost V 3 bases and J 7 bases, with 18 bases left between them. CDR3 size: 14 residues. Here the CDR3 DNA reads TGTGCCTGGAGCCTCGGGGGGGAAAGGGGTGGCTACACCTTC. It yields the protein CAWSLGGERGGYTF.

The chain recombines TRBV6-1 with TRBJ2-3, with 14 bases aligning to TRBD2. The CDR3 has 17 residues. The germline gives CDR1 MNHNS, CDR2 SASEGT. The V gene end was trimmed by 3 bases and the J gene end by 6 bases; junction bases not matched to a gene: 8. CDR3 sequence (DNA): TGTGCCAGCAGTGAGGCTGGGACTAGCGGGGGTTGGGATACGCAGTATTTT. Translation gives CASSEAGTSGGWDTQYF.

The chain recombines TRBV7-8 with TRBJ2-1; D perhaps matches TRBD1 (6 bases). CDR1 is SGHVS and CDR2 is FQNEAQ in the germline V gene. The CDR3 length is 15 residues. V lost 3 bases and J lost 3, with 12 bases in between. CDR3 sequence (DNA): TGTGCCAGCAGCTTCCAGGGGCGAATCTACAATGAGCAGTTCTTC. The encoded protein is CASSFQGRIYNEQFF.

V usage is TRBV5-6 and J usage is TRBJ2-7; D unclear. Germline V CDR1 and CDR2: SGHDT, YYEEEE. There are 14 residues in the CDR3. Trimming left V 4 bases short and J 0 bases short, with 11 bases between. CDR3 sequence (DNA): TGTGCCAGCAGCCTATCCGGTCTCTCCTACGAGCAGTACTTC. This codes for CASSLSGLSYEQYF.

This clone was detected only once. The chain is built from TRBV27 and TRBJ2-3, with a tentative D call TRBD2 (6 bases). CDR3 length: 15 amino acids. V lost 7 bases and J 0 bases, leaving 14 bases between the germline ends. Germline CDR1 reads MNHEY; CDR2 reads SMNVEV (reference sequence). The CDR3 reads CASKNLALSTDTQYF. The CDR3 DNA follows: TGTGCCAGCAAAAACCTAGCGCTGAGCACAGATACGCAGTATTTT.

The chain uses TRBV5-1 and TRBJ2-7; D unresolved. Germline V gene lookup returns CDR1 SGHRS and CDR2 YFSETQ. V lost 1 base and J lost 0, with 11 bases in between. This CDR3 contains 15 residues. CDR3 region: CASSLPVDSSYEQYF. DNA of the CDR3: TGCGCCAGCAGCTTGCCTGTCGATAGCTCCTACGAGCAGTACTTC.

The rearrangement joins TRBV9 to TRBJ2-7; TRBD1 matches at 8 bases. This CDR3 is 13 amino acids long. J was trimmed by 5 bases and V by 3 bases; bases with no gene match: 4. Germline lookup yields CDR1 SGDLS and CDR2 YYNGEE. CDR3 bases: TGTGCCAGCAGCGGGCAGGACAGGGACGAGCAGTACTTC. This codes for CASSGQDRDEQYF.

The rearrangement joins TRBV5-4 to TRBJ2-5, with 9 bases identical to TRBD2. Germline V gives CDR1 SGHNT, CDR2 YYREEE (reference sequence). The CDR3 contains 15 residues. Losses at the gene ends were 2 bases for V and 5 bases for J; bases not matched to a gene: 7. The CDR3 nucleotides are TGTGCCAGCAGCTTAGGCGGGGGGGCCGGGGAGACCCAGTACTTC. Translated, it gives CASSLGGGAGETQYF.

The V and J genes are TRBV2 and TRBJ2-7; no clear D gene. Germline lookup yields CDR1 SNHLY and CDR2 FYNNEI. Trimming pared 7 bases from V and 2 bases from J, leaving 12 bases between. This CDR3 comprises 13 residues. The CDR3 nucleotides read TGTGCCAGCAAGCACTTCGATACCTACGAGCAGTACTTC. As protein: CASKHFDTYEQYF.

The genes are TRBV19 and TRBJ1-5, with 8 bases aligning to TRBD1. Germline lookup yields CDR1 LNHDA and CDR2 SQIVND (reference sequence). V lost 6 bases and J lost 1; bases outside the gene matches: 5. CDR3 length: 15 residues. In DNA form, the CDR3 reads TGTGCCAGTAGGGGACAGGAGGAAAGCAATCAGCCCCAGCATTTT. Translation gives CASRGQEESNQPQHF.

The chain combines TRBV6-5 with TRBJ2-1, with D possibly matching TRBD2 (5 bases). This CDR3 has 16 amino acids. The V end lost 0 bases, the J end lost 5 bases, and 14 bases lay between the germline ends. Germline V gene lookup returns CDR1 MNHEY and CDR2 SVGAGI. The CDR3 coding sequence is TGTGCCAGCAGTTACTCCGTGGGAGAGTGGGACAATGAGCAGTTCTTC. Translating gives CASSYSVGEWDNEQFF.

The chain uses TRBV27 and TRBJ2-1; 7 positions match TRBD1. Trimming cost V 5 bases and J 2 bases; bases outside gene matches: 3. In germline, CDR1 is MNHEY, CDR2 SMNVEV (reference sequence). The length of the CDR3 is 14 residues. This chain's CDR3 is CASSDRVPYNEQFF. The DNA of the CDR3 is TGTGCCAGCAGTGACAGGGTCCCCTACAATGAGCAGTTCTTC.

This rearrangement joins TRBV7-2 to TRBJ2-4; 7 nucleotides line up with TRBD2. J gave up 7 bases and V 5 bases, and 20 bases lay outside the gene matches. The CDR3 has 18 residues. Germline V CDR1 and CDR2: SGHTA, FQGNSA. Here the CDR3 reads CASSPIQSLSGIGNIQYF. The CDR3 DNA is TGTGCCAGCAGCCCGATCCAGTCTCTCAGCGGGATCGGTAACATTCAGTACTTC.

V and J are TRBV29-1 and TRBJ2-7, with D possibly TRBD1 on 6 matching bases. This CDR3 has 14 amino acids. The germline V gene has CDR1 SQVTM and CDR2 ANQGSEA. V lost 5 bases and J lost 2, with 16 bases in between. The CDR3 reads CSVLRPGEPYEQYF. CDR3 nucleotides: TGCAGCGTTCTCCGCCCAGGGGAACCCTACGAGCAGTACTTC.

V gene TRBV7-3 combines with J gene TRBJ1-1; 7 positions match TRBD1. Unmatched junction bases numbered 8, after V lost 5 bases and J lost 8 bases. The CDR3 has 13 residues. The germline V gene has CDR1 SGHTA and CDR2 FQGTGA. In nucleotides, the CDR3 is TGTGCCAGCAGCCGCACAGGGGTGGGGGAAGCTTTCTTT. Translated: CASSRTGVGEAFF.

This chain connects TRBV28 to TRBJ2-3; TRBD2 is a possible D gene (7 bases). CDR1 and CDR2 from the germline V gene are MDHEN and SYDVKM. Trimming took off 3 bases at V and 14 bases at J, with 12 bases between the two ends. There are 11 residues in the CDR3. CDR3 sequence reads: CASSLGGPGYF. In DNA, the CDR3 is TGTGCCAGCAGTTTGGGGGGGCCGGGGTATTTT.

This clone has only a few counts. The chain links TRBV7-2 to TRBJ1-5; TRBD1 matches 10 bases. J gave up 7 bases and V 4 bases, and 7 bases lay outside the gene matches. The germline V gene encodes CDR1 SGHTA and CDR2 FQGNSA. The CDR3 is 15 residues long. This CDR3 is CASSSPDRGDQPQHF. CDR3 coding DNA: TGTGCCAGCAGCTCGCCGGACAGGGGGGACCAGCCCCAGCATTTT.

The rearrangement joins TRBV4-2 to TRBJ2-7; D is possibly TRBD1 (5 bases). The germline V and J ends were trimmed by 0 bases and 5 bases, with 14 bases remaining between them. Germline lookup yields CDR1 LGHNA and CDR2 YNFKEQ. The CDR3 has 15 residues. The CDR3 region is CASSQDFIGQDEQYF. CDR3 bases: TGTGCCAGCAGCCAAGATTTTATCGGACAAGACGAGCAGTACTTC.

CDR3 sequence reads: CASSLALVHRGNSPLHF. The DNA for the CDR3 is TGTGCCAGCAGCTTAGCGTTGGTTCACAGGGGGAATTCACCCCTCCACTTT. This sequence joins TRBV11-2 and TRBJ1-6; 8 bases map to TRBD1. Trimming cost V 1 base and J 7 bases; bases outside gene matches: 9. Germline V CDR1 and CDR2: SGHAT, FQNNGV. The CDR3 length is 17 residues.

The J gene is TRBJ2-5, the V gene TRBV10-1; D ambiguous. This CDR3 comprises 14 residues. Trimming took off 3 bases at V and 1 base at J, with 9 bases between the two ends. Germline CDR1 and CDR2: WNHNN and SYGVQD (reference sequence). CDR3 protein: CASSENSFQETQYF. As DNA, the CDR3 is TGCGCCAGCAGTGAAAACTCTTTCCAAGAGACCCAGTACTTC.

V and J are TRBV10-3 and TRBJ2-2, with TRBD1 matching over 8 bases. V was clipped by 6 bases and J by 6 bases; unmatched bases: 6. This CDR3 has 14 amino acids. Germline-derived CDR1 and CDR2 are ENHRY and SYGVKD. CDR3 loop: CAIRPAGGPGELFF. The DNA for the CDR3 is TGTGCCATCAGGCCAGCAGGGGGCCCCGGGGAGCTGTTTTTT.

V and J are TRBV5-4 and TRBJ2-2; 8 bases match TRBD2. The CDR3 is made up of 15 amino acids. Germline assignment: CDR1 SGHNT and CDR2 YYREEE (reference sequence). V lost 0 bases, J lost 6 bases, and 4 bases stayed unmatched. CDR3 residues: CASSLAGRAAGELFF. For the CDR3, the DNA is TGTGCCAGCAGCTTGGCCGGGAGGGCCGCCGGGGAGCTGTTTTTT.

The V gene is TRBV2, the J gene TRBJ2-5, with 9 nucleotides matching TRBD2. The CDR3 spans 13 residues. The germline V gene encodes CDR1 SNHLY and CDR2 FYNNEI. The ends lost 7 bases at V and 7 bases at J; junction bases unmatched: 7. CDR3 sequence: CASNVAGVGTQYF. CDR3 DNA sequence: TGTGCCAGCAACGTAGCGGGAGTGGGGACCCAGTACTTC.

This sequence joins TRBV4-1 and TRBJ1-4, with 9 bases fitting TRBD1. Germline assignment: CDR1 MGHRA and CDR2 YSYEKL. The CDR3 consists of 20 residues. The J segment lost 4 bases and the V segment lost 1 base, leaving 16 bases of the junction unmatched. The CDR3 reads CASSQVVPGTGNVGNEKLFF. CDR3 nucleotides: TGCGCCAGCAGCCAAGTTGTCCCGGGGACAGGGAACGTCGGTAATGAAAAACTGTTTTTT.

The chain's CDR3 is CASSRTGRYEQYF. The CDR3 DNA follows: TGTGCCAGTAGTAGGACAGGTCGCTACGAGCAGTACTTC. The genes are TRBV19 and TRBJ2-7; the match to TRBD1 covers 7 bases. The CDR3 loop spans 13 amino acids. Germline CDR1 LNHDA, CDR2 SQIVND (reference sequence). Unmatched junction bases numbered 3, after V lost 4 bases and J lost 3 bases. Drawing the rest from reference TRBV19 and TRBJ2-7, the complete variable domain is DGGITQSPKYLFRKEGQNVTLSCEQNLNHDAMYWYRQDPGQGLRLIYYSQIVNDFQKGDIAEGYSVSREKKESFPLTVTSAQKNPTAFYLCASSRTGRYEQYFGPGTRLTVT.

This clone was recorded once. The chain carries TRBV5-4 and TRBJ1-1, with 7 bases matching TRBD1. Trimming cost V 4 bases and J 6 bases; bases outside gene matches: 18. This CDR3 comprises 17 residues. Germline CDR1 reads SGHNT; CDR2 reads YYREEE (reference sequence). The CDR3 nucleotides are TGTGCCAGCAGCCTCCCGCGGACAGGAGTTTTATCCGCTGAAGCTTTCTTT. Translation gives CASSLPRTGVLSAEAFF.

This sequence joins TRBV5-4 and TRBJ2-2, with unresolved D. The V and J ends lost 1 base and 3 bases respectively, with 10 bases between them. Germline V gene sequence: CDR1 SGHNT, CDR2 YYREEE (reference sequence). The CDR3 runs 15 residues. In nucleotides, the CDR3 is TGTGCCAGCAGCTTGACCGGCGCGGACACCGGGGAGCTGTTTTTT. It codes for CASSLTGADTGELFF.

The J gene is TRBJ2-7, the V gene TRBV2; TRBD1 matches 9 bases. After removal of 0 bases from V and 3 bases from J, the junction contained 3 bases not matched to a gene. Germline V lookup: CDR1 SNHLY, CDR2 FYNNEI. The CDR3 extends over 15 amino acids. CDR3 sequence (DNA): TGTGCCAGCAGTGAAGCCTTGACAGGGGGCTACGAGCAGTACTTC. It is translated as CASSEALTGGYEQYF. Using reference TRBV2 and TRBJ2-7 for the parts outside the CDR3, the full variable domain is EPEVTQTPSHQVTQMGQEVILRCVPISNHLYFYWYRQILGQKVEFLVSFYNNEISEKSEIFDDQFSVERPDGSNFTLKIRSTKLEDSAMYFCASSEALTGGYEQYFGPGTRLTVT.

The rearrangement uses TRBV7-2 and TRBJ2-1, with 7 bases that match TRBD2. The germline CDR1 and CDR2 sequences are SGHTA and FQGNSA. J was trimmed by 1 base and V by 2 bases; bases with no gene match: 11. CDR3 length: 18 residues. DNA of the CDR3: TGTGCCAGCAGCTTATTTCGGGGAGGGGCGAGTTCCTACAATGAGCAGTTCTTC. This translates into CASSLFRGGASSYNEQFF.

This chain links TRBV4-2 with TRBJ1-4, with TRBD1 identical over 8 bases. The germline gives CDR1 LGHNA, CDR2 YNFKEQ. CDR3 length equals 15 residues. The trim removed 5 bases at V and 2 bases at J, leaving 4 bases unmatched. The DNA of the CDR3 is TGTGCCAGCAGCAAAAGACAGGGGACTAATGAAAAACTGTTTTTT. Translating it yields CASSKRQGTNEKLFF.